A selection of T cell receptor beta chains follows, all from one sample in a study of breast tumors, draining lymph nodes, adjacent tissues. A single record per CDR3 protein comes from TCRdb applying MiXCR to the multiplex PCR reads. The sample includes nearly 200,000 distinct CDR3 sequences, 31% of them seen just once. Sample: axillary lymph node tissue. Every receptor here comes from a female donor with breast cancer. Some clones in this sample may be carry-over from other donors' samples. CDR3s include the opening cysteine and the closing phenylalanine or tryptophan. D genes are given only for firm matches. Clone size is given for some rows only: seen once, a few or many times, or a class if the clone is expanded.

NA	TRBV29-1	NA	TRBJ2-1	CGVVYYLREDEQSF	TGCGGCGTTGTTTACTACTTAAGGGAGGATGAGCAGTCCTTC
NA	TRBV19	NA	TRBJ2-5	CASSIGGAASVVQYF	TGTGCCAGTAGTATAGGGGGGGCGGCCTCCGTGGTCCAGTACTTC
NA	TRBV7-2	many	TRBJ1-1	CASSHMGQNTEAFF	TGTGCCAGCAGCCATATGGGGCAGAACACTGAAGCTTTCTTT
TRBD2	TRBV4-2	many	TRBJ2-2	CASSDRGRATGELFF	TGTGCCAGCAGCGACCGGGGGAGGGCCACCGGGGAGCTGTTTTTT
TRBD1	TRBV18	many	TRBJ2-7	CASSPSGGYYEQYF	TGTGCCAGCTCACCCTCAGGGGGCTACTACGAGCAGTACTTC
NA	TRBV7-2	many	TRBJ2-3	CASSWGERDTQYF	TGTGCCAGCAGCTGGGGAGAACGAGATACGCAGTATTTT
NA	TRBV15	many	TRBJ2-5	CATSRDYGETQYF	TGTGCCACCAGCAGAGATTACGGAGAGACCCAGTACTTC
TRBD1	TRBV29-1	many	TRBJ2-7	CSVDRDSGQYF	TGCAGCGTCGACCGGGACAGCGGGCAGTACTTC
NA	TRBV10-3	many	TRBJ2-7	CAISEDGTWEQYF	TGTGCCATCAGTGAGGACGGGACCTGGGAGCAGTACTTC
TRBD1	TRBV4-3	NA	TRBJ1-2	CASSQVYGQGVPLGYTF	TGCGCCAGCAGCCAAGTCTACGGGCAGGGGGTACCACTTGGCTACACCTTC
NA	TRBV7-3	NA	TRBJ2-6	CASSHLASGANVLTF	TGTGCCAGCAGCCACCTAGCATCTGGGGCCAACGTCCTGACTTTC
TRBD2	TRBV9	many	TRBJ2-1	CASSETVEGQGAGEKFF	TGTGCCAGCAGCGAGACGGTGGAGGGGCAGGGAGCGGGAGAGAAGTTCTTC
NA	TRBV20-1	NA	TRBJ2-6	CSARGGDNVLTF	TGCAGTGCTAGAGGGGGGGACAACGTCCTGACTTTC
NA	TRBV20-1	many	TRBJ1-5	CSARDPEASQPQHF	TGCAGTGCTAGAGACCCCGAGGCCAGTCAGCCCCAGCATTTT
TRBD1	TRBV6-2/TRBV6-3	few	TRBJ2-1	CASSRDRGTNNEQFF	TGTGCCAGCAGTCGAGACAGGGGGACGAACAATGAGCAGTTCTTC
TRBD2	TRBV2	many	TRBJ2-1	CASRGTSGYNEQFF	TGTGCCAGCAGGGGGACTAGCGGCTACAATGAGCAGTTCTTC
TRBD2	TRBV30	many	TRBJ2-1	CAWIGEGGNEQFF	TGTGCCTGGATCGGGGAGGGAGGCAATGAGCAGTTCTTC
TRBD1	TRBV20-1	NA	TRBJ2-1	CSPHDRGRNEQFF	TGCAGTCCCCACGACAGGGGGCGGAATGAGCAGTTCTTC
NA	TRBV20-1	NA	TRBJ1-5	CSAKPAPWGSQPQHF	TGCAGTGCAAAACCGGCCCCATGGGGCAGTCAGCCTCAGCATTTT
NA	TRBV7-9	many	TRBJ1-2	CASSLEARDYGYTF	TGTGCCAGCAGCTTAGAAGCGCGGGACTATGGCTACACCTTC
NA	TRBV10-2	NA	TRBJ1-2	CASVPGLAFGYTF	TGCGCCAGTGTACCGGGACTAGCTTTTGGCTACACCTTC
TRBD2	TRBV7-8	many	TRBJ2-7	CASSLEGLAGRSYEQYF	TGTGCCAGCAGCTTAGAGGGACTAGCGGGACGATCCTACGAGCAGTACTTC
NA	TRBV6-1	many	TRBJ1-2	CASSDFEDLNYGYTF	TGTGCCAGCAGTGACTTTGAGGATTTAAACTATGGCTACACCTTC
TRBD2	TRBV20-1	many	TRBJ2-5	CSVGGGGALQETQYF	TGCAGCGTAGGGGGCGGGGGGGCCCTCCAAGAGACCCAGTACTTC
NA	TRBV5-1	many	TRBJ2-7	CASSLRGDYEQYF	TGCGCCAGCAGCTTAAGGGGAGACTACGAGCAGTACTTC
TRBD2	TRBV5-8	many	TRBJ2-3	CASSLGTGTSVGDTQYF	TGTGCCAGCAGCTTGGGAACCGGGACTAGCGTGGGAGATACGCAGTATTTT
NA	TRBV30	many	TRBJ2-1	CAWDARWGGRFF	TGTGCCTGGGATGCCCGGTGGGGTGGGAGGTTCTTC
TRBD2	TRBV6-2/TRBV6-3	many	TRBJ2-3	CASRTGTSKQYF	TGTGCCAGCAGAACCGGGACTAGTAAGCAGTATTTT
TRBD1	TRBV18	NA	TRBJ2-2	CASSPRTGGSGELFF	TGTGCCAGCTCACCAAGGACAGGGGGATCCGGGGAGCTGTTTTTT
NA	TRBV5-1	many	TRBJ2-5	CASSFSGGQETQYF	TGCGCCAGCAGCTTTTCAGGCGGCCAAGAGACCCAGTACTTC
NA	TRBV20-1	few	TRBJ1-1	CSAKKQGNTEAFF	TGCAGTGCTAAAAAACAGGGGAACACTGAAGCTTTCTTT
NA	TRBV4-1	many	TRBJ2-3	CASSQEVRDTDTQYF	TGCGCCAGCAGCCAAGAAGTCAGGGACACAGATACGCAGTATTTT
TRBD1	TRBV5-1	NA	TRBJ1-6	CASSLEQGQGALSPLHF	TGCGCCAGCAGCTTGGAACAGGGGCAGGGGGCGCTTTCACCCCTCCACTTT
NA	TRBV19	NA	TRBJ2-1	CASSIRPYNEQFF	TGTGCCAGTAGTATCCGTCCCTACAATGAGCAGTTCTTC
NA	TRBV7-3	many	TRBJ2-2	CASSFLVNTGELFF	TGTGCCAGCAGCTTCCTAGTGAACACCGGGGAGCTGTTTTTT
NA	TRBV11-3	many	TRBJ1-5	CASSSLATGPVNQPQHF	TGTGCCAGCAGCTCCTTAGCGACAGGACCAGTCAATCAGCCCCAGCATTTT
TRBD1	TRBV2	many	TRBJ1-4	CASTMDRGNEKLFF	TGTGCCAGCACCATGGACAGGGGCAATGAAAAACTGTTTTTT
NA	TRBV27	few	TRBJ2-5	CASSLGNFGETQYF	TGTGCCAGCAGTTTGGGCAACTTTGGGGAGACCCAGTACTTC
NA	TRBV20-1	NA	TRBJ2-3	CSARGVGTPYNEQYF	TGCAGTGCTAGAGGAGTAGGGACCCCCTACAATGAGCAGTATTTT
TRBD1	TRBV15	few	TRBJ1-1	CATSSGRGRDEAFF	TGTGCCACCAGCAGTGGCAGGGGGCGGGATGAAGCTTTCTTT
NA	TRBV6-6	once	TRBJ2-3	CAGRQGPEAQYF	TGTGCCGGCAGGCAGGGTCCTGAGGCGCAGTATTTT
NA	TRBV9	NA	TRBJ1-2	CASSVGITVNYGYTF	TGTGCCAGCAGCGTAGGAATAACAGTGAACTATGGCTACACCTTC
NA	TRBV6-1	many	TRBJ2-7	CAASDWSLYEQYF	TGTGCCGCGTCGGACTGGAGCCTCTACGAGCAGTACTTC
NA	TRBV5-1	NA	TRBJ1-1	CASSSQGQNTEAFF	TGCGCCAGCAGTTCGCAGGGGCAAAACACTGAAGCTTTCTTT
NA	TRBV11-2	many	TRBJ2-5	CASSLDWDHQKETQYF	TGTGCCAGCAGCTTAGACTGGGACCACCAAAAGGAGACCCAGTACTTC
TRBD1	TRBV7-8	many	TRBJ2-1	CASTNDRGQFF	TGTGCCAGCACCAATGACAGGGGGCAGTTCTTC